Listed below are T cell receptor beta chains from one sample, sequenced in a study of OX40 agonist ivuxolimab in advanced cancers. The assay was immunoSEQ multiplex PCR, and TCRdb's table has in-frame clones only and misses some. The repertoire holds about 62,000 clones, 79% seen once, with 11% in the top ten. The material was CD4+ or CD8+ T cells sorted from blood, obtained in a trial of the OX40 agonist ivuxolimab. Every receptor here comes from an adult with an advanced solid tumor such as melanoma, head and neck, liver or kidney cancer. Both conserved end residues are part of each CDR3. The D gene is left open where the match is weak. Rows give clone size only sometimes, using once, few, many, or a class for an expanded clone.

j_call d_call v_call clone_size cdr3_aa cdr3_nt
TRBJ2-1 TRBD2 TRBV7-9 . CASSLLAGAGNEQFF TGTGCCAGCAGCTTACTAGCGGGAGCTGGAAATGAGCAGTTCTTC
TRBJ2-7 . TRBV19 few CASRGPGINEQYF TGTGCCAGTAGGGGTCCCGGGATCAACGAGCAGTACTTC
TRBJ2-5 . TRBV18 . CASSPRDQGNQETQYF TGTGCCAGCTCACCACGCGATCAGGGAAACCAAGAGACCCAGTACTTC
TRBJ2-5 TRBD2 TRBV5-6 . CASSGTSSTQYF TGTGCCAGCAGTGGGACTAGTAGTACCCAGTACTTC
TRBJ2-2 . TRBV18 . CASSPRGSGELFF TGTGCCAGCTCCCCACGGGGCTCCGGGGAGCTGTTTTTT
TRBJ2-7 . TRBV6-5 . CASSLAGPTYEQYF TGTGCCAGCAGTTTGGCGGGACCTACCTACGAGCAGTACTTC
TRBJ2-2 . TRBV18 . CASSPPSNTGELFF TGTGCCAGCTCACCACCTTCGAACACCGGGGAGCTGTTTTTT
TRBJ1-2 . TRBV7-2 . CASSLGGSGNYGYTF TGTGCCAGCAGCCTCGGGGGGTCTGGGAACTATGGCTACACCTTC
TRBJ2-5 . TRBV7-8 . CASSPLDPTPETQYF TGTGCCAGCAGCCCCCTAGACCCTACCCCTGAGACCCAGTACTTC
TRBJ1-6 . TRBV6-5 . CASSYSGESPLHF TGTGCCAGCAGCTACTCAGGGGAGTCACCCCTCCACTTT
TRBJ2-3 . TRBV6-1 few CASEGPDTQYF TGTGCCAGCGAGGGGCCAGATACGCAGTATTTT
TRBJ2-1 . TRBV4-1 . CASSQDRPSYNEQFF TGCGCCAGCAGCCAAGACCGGCCCTCCTACAATGAGCAGTTCTTC
TRBJ1-6 . TRBV27 . CASSSAYNSPLHF TGTGCCAGCAGTTCCGCCTATAATTCACCCCTCCACTTT
TRBJ2-7 . TRBV6-5 . CASRNSFTSYEQYF TGTGCCAGCAGAAACAGCTTCACCTCCTACGAGCAGTACTTC
TRBJ1-1 . TRBV5-1 . CASSPRAGDTEAFF TGCGCCAGCAGCCCCCGTGCGGGGGACACTGAAGCTTTCTTT
TRBJ1-1 . TRBV7-9 once CASSLGWGDEAFF TGTGCCAGCAGCTTAGGGTGGGGGGACGAAGCTTTCTTT
TRBJ2-7 . TRBV15 . CATSRDIGSYEQYF TGTGCCACCAGCAGAGATATAGGGTCCTACGAGCAGTACTTC
TRBJ2-5 TRBD2 TRBV9 . CASSESSGFKGETQYF TGTGCCAGCAGCGAATCTAGCGGTTTCAAGGGAGAGACCCAGTACTTC
TRBJ2-7 . TRBV9 . CASSVEGSYEQYF TGTGCCAGCAGCGTAGAGGGCTCCTACGAGCAGTACTTC
TRBJ2-7 . TRBV5-6 . CASSFQGSYEQYF TGTGCCAGCAGCTTCCAGGGCTCCTACGAGCAGTACTTC
TRBJ2-1 TRBD2 TRBV11-1 . CASSSPTGRASDEQFF TGTGCCAGCAGCTCCCCAACCGGGAGGGCCTCGGATGAGCAGTTCTTC
TRBJ1-5 . TRBV7-2 once CASSYDSNQPQHF TGTGCCAGCAGTTACGACAGCAATCAGCCCCAGCATTTT
TRBJ2-2 TRBD2 TRBV13 few CASSFREAGEGTGELFF TGTGCCAGCAGCTTTCGAGAAGCGGGGGAGGGTACCGGGGAGCTGTTTTTT
TRBJ2-7 . TRBV21-1 . CASSKTTGIEQYF TGTGCCAGCAGCAAGACTACAGGGATCGAGCAGTACTTC
TRBJ1-3 . TRBV19 . CATTRGQGNTIYF TGTGCCACGACGAGGGGACAAGGAAACACCATATATTTT
TRBJ2-1 . TRBV19 . CASSIGRPGNGNEQFF TGTGCCAGTAGTATAGGGAGGCCAGGGAATGGAAATGAGCAGTTCTTC